Listed here are 18 T cell receptor beta chains from one sample, sequenced in a study of shared clonotypes between healthy human individuals. Profiled with immunoSEQ multiplex PCR; TCRdb holds only in-frame clones, not every one. The sample yields 1.5 million to 2.5 million clones, just under 95% seen once. The naive CD8 population came from CD45RO-negative cells selected for CCR7, without terminally differentiated effector memory CD45RA+ cells. The sequenced material came from naive CD8+ T cells sorted from blood. These receptor sequences come from a man between 18 and 35 years old in good health.

V usage is TRBV5-5 and J usage is TRBJ2-7, with a possible D match to TRBD1 (5 bases). The germline CDR1 and CDR2 sequences are SGHKS and YYEKEE (reference sequence). The V and J ends lost 0 bases and 2 bases respectively, with 9 bases between them. CDR3 length: 14 residues. The CDR3 sequence is CASSLGTLTYEQYF. The CDR3 DNA reads as TGTGCCAGCAGCTTGGGGACACTGACCTACGAGCAGTACTTC.

The chain employs TRBV4-1 and TRBJ2-2; TRBD2 aligns across 10 bases. This CDR3 is 20 amino acids long. V lost 0 bases to trimming and J lost 0 bases; unmatched junction nucleotides: 10. Germline V gives CDR1 MGHRA, CDR2 YSYEKL. This CDR3 reads CASSQDPLAGESANTGELFF. In DNA form, the CDR3 reads TGCGCCAGCAGCCAAGATCCCCTAGCGGGAGAATCCGCGAACACCGGGGAGCTGTTTTTT.

The gene calls are TRBV5-6 and TRBJ2-1, with 9 bases identical to TRBD2. The CDR3 contains 18 residues. CDR1 SGHDT and CDR2 YYEEEE come from the germline V gene. Unmatched junction bases numbered 14, after V lost 3 bases and J lost 4 bases. The CDR3 loop reads CASSSRFSGSGVYNEQFF. The CDR3, as DNA: TGTGCCAGCAGCTCCCGCTTTAGCGGGAGTGGAGTTTACAATGAGCAGTTCTTC.

The rearrangement links TRBV10-3 to TRBJ1-1; the D gene is possibly TRBD1 (5 bases). Per germline, CDR1 ENHRY and CDR2 SYGVKD. The CDR3 is 12 amino acids. Trimming removed 8 bases from V and 0 bases from J, with 7 bases in between. The CDR3 DNA sequence: TGTGCCATCGGGGGGATGAACACTGAAGCTTTCTTT. It translates to CAIGGMNTEAFF.

This clone is a singleton in its sample. The chain employs TRBV27 and TRBJ1-6, with D unclear. The CDR3 loop spans 15 amino acids. Germline V gene lookup returns CDR1 MNHEY and CDR2 SMNVEV (reference sequence). V was pared by 7 bases and J by 5 bases, with 15 bases between. The CDR3 region has the DNA TGTGCCAGCACTTACCTGCCCAACCATAATTCACCCCTCCACTTT. It codes for CASTYLPNHNSPLHF.

The chain couples TRBV7-9 to TRBJ2-5, with a tentative D call TRBD2 (5 bases). The CDR3 totals 14 residues. V was shortened by 5 bases and J by 5 bases, with 15 bases between the two germline ends. Looked up from germline, CDR1 is SEHNR and CDR2 is FQNEAQ (reference sequence). Here the CDR3 reads CASSPTWGVETQYF. CDR3 DNA: TGTGCCAGCAGCCCCACGTGGGGAGTTGAGACCCAGTACTTC.

The chain couples TRBV4-1 to TRBJ2-1; the D gene is possibly TRBD2 (5 bases). The CDR3 contains 13 residues. Trimming removed 4 bases at V and 8 bases at J, with 12 bases between. Germline CDR1 is MGHRA and CDR2 is YSYEKL. The CDR3: CASSPGEGYEQFF. DNA for the CDR3: TGCGCCAGCAGCCCCGGGGAAGGCTATGAGCAGTTCTTC.

The gene calls are TRBV7-9 and TRBJ1-1; D gene unclear. The CDR3 has 13 residues. The V gene's germline CDR1 is SEHNR and CDR2 FQNEAQ (reference sequence). V shed 4 bases and J shed 7 bases, with 13 bases lying between them. CDR3: CASSYTGEGEAFF. The CDR3 bases are TGTGCCAGCAGCTATACCGGGGAAGGTGAAGCTTTCTTT.

The chain carries TRBV6-1 and TRBJ1-4; the D gene is possibly TRBD1 (5 bases). CDR1 is MNHNS and CDR2 is SASEGT in the germline V gene. V was shortened by 11 bases and J by 4 bases, with 14 bases between the two germline ends. The CDR3 length is 13 residues. CDR3: CASEGQVNEKLFF. DNA of the CDR3: TGTGCCTCCGAGGGGCAGGTTAATGAAAAACTGTTTTTT.

The V call is TRBV2, the J call TRBJ2-7; D not resolved. The CDR3 runs 13 residues. V was shortened by 4 bases and J by 4 bases, with 11 bases between the two germline ends. Germline values: CDR1 SNHLY, CDR2 FYNNEI. The CDR3: CASSGTEKYEQYF. The CDR3 DNA sequence: TGTGCCAGCAGTGGAACAGAGAAATACGAGCAGTACTTC.

This chain uses TRBV6-5 with TRBJ2-7; the D is unclear. This CDR3 comprises 13 residues. CDR1 is MNHEY and CDR2 is SVGAGI in the germline V gene. Trimming pared 4 bases from V and 3 bases from J, leaving 10 bases between. The CDR3 region has the DNA TGTGCCAGCAGTTTCAGGAGAGACTACGAGCAGTACTTC. Translation: CASSFRRDYEQYF.

To note about this clone: This CDR3 is also generated by other DNA sequences in the sample. The J gene is TRBJ2-7, the V gene TRBV4-3; 8 positions match TRBD1. The CDR3 length is 14 residues. The ends lost 0 bases at V and 4 bases at J; junction bases unmatched: 2. Germline values: CDR1 LGHNA, CDR2 YSLEER. This CDR3 reads CASSQDRGHYEQYF. CDR3 nucleotides: TGCGCCAGCAGCCAAGACAGGGGGCATTACGAGCAGTACTTC.

V is TRBV5-4 and J is TRBJ1-1, with TRBD1 as a possible D gene (6 bases). The CDR3 has 15 amino acids. V was clipped by 0 bases and J by 1 base, with 10 bases between them. The germline V gene has CDR1 SGHNT and CDR2 YYREEE (reference sequence). CDR3: CASSLEQGPNTEAFF. Written as DNA, the CDR3 is TGTGCCAGCAGCTTGGAGCAGGGGCCGAACACTGAAGCTTTCTTT.

The CDR3 reads CASSFGFYYEQYF. In DNA, the CDR3 is TGTGCCAGCAGCTTCGGGTTCTACTACGAGCAGTACTTC. The chain carries TRBV7-2 and TRBJ2-7; D remains unclear. Germline V gene sequence: CDR1 SGHTA, CDR2 FQGNSA. The V gene lost 3 bases and the J gene lost 3 bases, with 9 bases spanning the gap. This CDR3 has 13 amino acids. The entire variable domain, with the rest obtained from reference TRBV7-2 and TRBJ2-7, is as follows: GAGVSQSPSNKVTEKGKDVELRCDPISGHTALYWYRQSLGQGLEFLIYFQGNSAPDKSGLPSDRFSAERTGGSVSTLTIQRTQQEDSAVYLCASSFGFYYEQYFGPGTRLTVT.

This clone has just a few counts. This sequence joins TRBV7-2 and TRBJ1-5; no definite D call. Germline V gene sequence: CDR1 SGHTA, CDR2 FQGNSA. The ends were cut back, 3 bases at V and 4 bases at J, with 7 bases in the middle. The CDR3 spans 13 residues. This CDR3 reads CASSFWENQPQHF. As DNA, the CDR3 is TGTGCCAGCAGCTTTTGGGAGAATCAGCCCCAGCATTTT. Drawing the rest from reference TRBV7-2 and TRBJ1-5, the complete variable domain is GAGVSQSPSNKVTEKGKDVELRCDPISGHTALYWYRQSLGQGLEFLIYFQGNSAPDKSGLPSDRFSAERTGGSVSTLTIQRTQQEDSAVYLCASSFWENQPQHFGDGTRLSIL.

Regarding this clone: At the DNA level, this CDR3 is encoded by other sequences in the same sample as well. CDR3 nucleotide sequence: TGTGCCAGCAGCTTAGTAGCGGCTAGCACAGATACGCAGTATTTT. It specifies CASSLVAASTDTQYF. The rearrangement links TRBV7-8 to TRBJ2-3, with D possibly TRBD2 on 6 matching bases. CDR1 and CDR2 from the germline V gene are SGHVS and FQNEAQ. V was trimmed by 1 base and J by 0 bases, leaving 8 bases between them. CDR3 length: 15 amino acids.

V usage is TRBV5-8 and J usage is TRBJ2-7; D gene ambiguous. The V gene's germline CDR1 is SGHTS and CDR2 YDEGEE. Deletions cut 6 bases from V and 0 bases from J, with 13 bases between. This CDR3 is built from 14 residues. CDR3 residues: CASIGNWDSYEQYF. CDR3 sequence (DNA): TGTGCCAGCATAGGTAACTGGGACTCCTACGAGCAGTACTTC.

This chain uses TRBV2 with TRBJ2-7, with D unclear. The germline V gene encodes CDR1 SNHLY and CDR2 FYNNEI. V lost 4 bases and J lost 5, with 12 bases in between. This CDR3 is 13 amino acids long. DNA of the CDR3: TGTGCCAGCAGTGTTGAACAGTGGAACGAGCAGTACTTC. Residues: CASSVEQWNEQYF.